The clone carrying this T cell receptor (beta chain) has just one count. Its specificity is unknown. Repertoires were generated with immunoSEQ multiplex PCR, while TCRdb's copy carries only in-frame clones and drops some. This table holds more than 85,000 clones, 80% to 85% found once. The data originate from a study of T cell responses to AZD1222 COVID-19 vaccine. The wider study: It was second doses at about 4 or about 12 weeks that were pooled.

In germline, CDR1 is SGHAT, CDR2 FQNNGV. This CDR3 comprises 14 residues. V dropped 5 bases and J dropped 4; count of bases not matched to a gene: 4. Notes on the study in general: Donors were chiefly white British, with a greater number of females, and clonal diversity was perhaps underestimated. As reported, nearly half of all spike-specific TCRs target variant regions that are unmutated.

The source material was peripheral blood, sampled on day 0 of AZD1222 vaccination. The chain is built from TRBV11-2 and TRBJ1-4, with 7 nucleotides matching TRBD1. This clonotype was obtained from an adult in good health. DNA for the CDR3: TGTGCCAGCAGCCCCAGGGGGAATAATGAAAAACTGTTTTTT. Translating it yields CASSPRGNNEKLFF.